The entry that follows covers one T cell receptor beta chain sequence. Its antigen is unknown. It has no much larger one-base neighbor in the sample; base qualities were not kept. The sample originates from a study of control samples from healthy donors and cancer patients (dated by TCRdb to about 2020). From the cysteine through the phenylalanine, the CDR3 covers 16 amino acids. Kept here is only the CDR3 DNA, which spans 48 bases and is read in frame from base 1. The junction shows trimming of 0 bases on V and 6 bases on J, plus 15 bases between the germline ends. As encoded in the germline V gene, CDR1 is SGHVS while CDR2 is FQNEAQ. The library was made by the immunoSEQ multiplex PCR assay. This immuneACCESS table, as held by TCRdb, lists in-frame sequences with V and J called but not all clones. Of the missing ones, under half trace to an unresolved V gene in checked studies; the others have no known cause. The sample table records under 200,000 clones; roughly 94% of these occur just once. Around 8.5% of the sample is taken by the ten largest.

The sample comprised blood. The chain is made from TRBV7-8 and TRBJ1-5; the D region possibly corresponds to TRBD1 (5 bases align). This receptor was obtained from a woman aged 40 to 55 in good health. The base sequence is TGTGCCAGCAGCTTAGCGCAAGTTGGGGGTGTTCAGCCCCAGCATTTT. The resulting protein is CASSLAQVGGVQPQHF.